A selection of T cell receptor beta chains follows, all from one sample in a study of cytomegalovirus exposure and HLA in healthy donors. Method: immunoSEQ multiplex PCR; TCRdb's copy keeps in-frame clones and lacks some. The data show over 150,000 clones, roughly four fifths seen once. Sequences were obtained from PBMCs. Source of these receptors: a male donor in good health and CMV-seropositive. Both conserved end residues are part of each CDR3. Each record gives: V gene, D gene, clone size, CDR3 protein. D genes are given only for firm matches. Rows may omit the clone size; those that give it use once, few, many or a size class.

>TRBV19|-|-
CASGLGYNEQFF
>TRBV16|TRBD1|-
CASSSRQGQADTQYF
>TRBV6-1|-|-
CASMSSGANVLTF
>TRBV25-1|TRBD1|-
CASSASRGQGLNTGELFF
>TRBV6-5|TRBD1|-
CASSRDRVITEAFF
>TRBV28|-|-
CASSDEVGSNQPQHF
>TRBV2|-|-
CASSFFGENTGELFF
>TRBV19|TRBD1|-
CASNGAGDRGLWSNQPQHF
>TRBV7-2|TRBD1|-
CASSIFTGDTEAFF
>TRBV6-5|-|-
CASSYIAYNEQFF
>TRBV27|-|-
CASSFSAQGLTEQYF
>TRBV5-1|-|few
CASSLAATNEKLFF
>TRBV21-1|-|-
CASSIKGGRADQPQHF
>TRBV19|TRBD1|-
CASNPSPPRDRDSYEQYF
>TRBV5-1|TRBD1|-
CASSLGRSGQGVHEQYF
>TRBV19|-|-
CASSTRWGDEQYF
>TRBV5-1|TRBD1|-
CASSGQGRRDEKLFF